This entry concerns a single T cell receptor (beta chain). These data are taken from a study of shared clonotypes between healthy human individuals. V lost 6 bases, J lost 9 bases, and 8 bases stayed unmatched. Germline V gene sequence: CDR1 MNHEY, CDR2 SMNVEV (reference sequence). The CDR3 has 12 residues. Data came from immunoSEQ multiplex PCR; TCRdb stores just in-frame clones and leaves some out. The repertoire holds roughly 1 million clones, with about 77% as singletons. The sequence derives from a man between 18 and 35 years old in good health. Specimen: memory CD4+ T cells sorted from blood. Subset of the sample: CD45RA-negative fraction. This chain uses TRBV27 with TRBJ2-7, with TRBD1 identical over 7 bases. CDR3 sequence (DNA): TGTGCCAGCAGGGGGACAGCAGGGAGGCAGTACTTC. Protein: CASRGTAGRQYF.